This entry features one T cell receptor (beta chain) sequence. The antigen it binds to is not known. Base qualities are not recorded, but no much larger clone differs from it by a single base. The library was built by means of the immunoSEQ multiplex PCR assay. A mixture of 60 forward primers for TCR Vbeta segments and 13 reverse primers for TCR Jbeta segments was used in the multiplex PCR. A multiplex PCR assay on genomic DNA amplified the CDR3 region of rearranged TCR beta genes. The amplified TCR beta libraries were sequenced on the Illumina HiSeq System as 87-base-pair reads. The paper's processing steps were these. In a later analysis, 77 million or so unique TCR beta chains were counted across the 690 or so repertoires, and around 10 million of these chains were shared by at least two donors. Raw reads were error-corrected and collapsed into unique sequences by a nearest-neighbor algorithm in which closely related sequences were merged to remove PCR and sequencing errors. V, D and J gene segments were assigned by aligning CDR3 sequences to IMGT reference sequences. For a sequence to be retained, at least a six-nucleotide match to both a V gene segment and a J gene segment was required. Rearrangements were called productive when the CDR3 lacked stop codons and stayed in frame with V and J; all others were non-productive. Following IMGT convention, CDR3 was defined as the stretch from the second conserved V-encoded cysteine up to the conserved J-encoded phenylalanine. Sequences without an unambiguous match to a single V gene segment were excluded from the earlier analysis of about 630 of the donors. In an earlier analysis of a few hundred of the donors, V segments were called functional above 56.7% productive rearrangements and were called segregating when the between-donor standard deviation exceeded 5%. A statistical classification framework was built for diagnosing cytomegalovirus status from the catalog of TCR beta chain sequences. V and J gene assignment, in a later analysis, came from comparing TCR nucleotide sequences with IMGT/GENE-DB human TR gene sequences. In a later analysis, CDR3 sequences and most-parsimonious VDJ recombination scenarios were assigned using the TCRdist pipeline. In a later analysis, every TCR beta chain was defined by the combination of its CDR3 amino acid sequence and its V-gene family, and reads without a unique V-gene family were dropped. In a later analysis, around 600 highly shared, low-generation-probability nucleotide sequences were removed to address suspected cross-contamination and a sequencing artifact. In a later analysis, a clonal expansion index for each public chain was calculated from normalized within-repertoire ranks of inferred template counts. Generation probabilities in a later analysis came from a VDJ recombination model fitted to out-of-frame rearrangements, and those results were checked against IGoR. Hypergeometric tests were used in a later analysis to score TCR-TCR, TCR-HLA and TCR-CMV co-occurrence, with a repertoire-size bias correction applied to the TCR pairs. False discovery rates were estimated in a later analysis by permuting HLA or CMV assignments 20 times. In a later analysis, co-occurring TCRs were grouped using DBSCAN, and TCRdist sequence similarity was added for clustering within HLA-allele-positive subsets. Co-occurrence clustering excluded repertoires with fewer than 30,000 or more than 120,000 public chains, plus five with anomalous nucleotide sharing. The source is immuneACCESS, and TCRdb retained only in-frame sequences with V and J called. Part of the clones is not carried over; for the studies checked, unresolved V genes explain less than half of this, and the remainder is unexplained. V, J and clone size derive from that table, while D and trimming were established from the DNA sequence. The sample contains 100,000 to 150,000 clones, 65% to 90% of them found a single time. In total, the top ten clones hold about 0.7% of the sample.

These data originate in a study of cytomegalovirus exposure and HLA in healthy donors (dated by TCRdb to about 2017). Broadly, across the study: According to an earlier analysis of 587 of the donors, roughly 180 million T cells yielded 117 million unique TCR beta sequences and about 280 Gb of sequence data. An early release that covered several hundred HLA-typed donors contained approximately 300 gigabases of sequencing data and tens of millions of unique TCR sequences. Of the roughly 400 genotyped donors, roughly 76% were placed in the genetic ancestry cluster associated with self-reported Caucasian donors. The aim of the study was to test whether cataloging public T cell receptors could identify signatures of past pathogen exposure. The T cell repertoires of about 700 subjects were profiled by immunosequencing and related to cytomegalovirus serostatus. In addition to the first cohort of 500 to 850 subjects, a separate validation cohort of 120 different subjects was used. The study combined high-throughput TCR immunosequencing, statistical association of individual TCRs with disease status, and machine learning to predict cytomegalovirus infection status. A later analysis re-analyzed previously published TCR beta repertoires from several hundred donors and added high-resolution HLA genotyping to study TCR occurrence patterns. The later analysis used no new phenotypic data to find candidate immune exposures, relying instead on TCR beta sequences and their occurrence across donors. In an earlier analysis of several hundred of the donors, high-throughput TCR beta sequencing was used to judge whether each TCR beta V gene segment behaved as functional or pseudogenic. Alongside the repertoire data, information on donor age, sex, ethnicity and CMV serostatus was compiled. A later genetic analysis used genome-wide SNP genotypes for about 60% of the roughly 700 donors, treating that subset as a discovery cohort. All discovery cohort repertoires had been generated on a single sequencing platform. HLA typing covered class I and class II loci at four-digit resolution. The number of donors typed differed by locus, with about 620-630 for A, B, C, DRB1 and DQB1, 522 for DQA1, 606 for DPA1, and around 430 for DPB1. Four or five DR-DQ haplotypes were handled as single units for association and clustering because linkage in the cohort was strong. On average, roughly 200,000 unique TCR beta nucleotide sequences were sequenced per donor among a few hundred genotyped donors of the cohort, with 15% to 20% of those sequences being non-productive.

In total, 600 or so healthy bone marrow donors made up the cohort. At the time of sampling, every cohort member was nominally healthy, though immune exposures that went unrecorded were likely present. The donor was CMV seronegative and was included in the group of around 320 seronegative cohort members. A peripheral blood sample was provided by each donor, and peripheral blood mononuclear cells were used for TCR beta sequencing. Genomic DNA was extracted from the blood cell samples with the Qiagen DNeasy Blood Extraction Kit. Results the study describes overall, beyond this receptor: V-gene and J-gene trimming of TCR beta chains was associated with a missense DCLRE1C variant in a later genetic analysis, and the association was replicated in an independent cohort. Linkage disequilibrium might explain the correlated functional status among segregating V segments, but an unknown experimental factor could not be ruled out. The authors suggested that the approach could potentially be generalized to other disease states and immunological phenotypes. For the cohort, immune exposure information was limited to CMV serostatus. Approximately 16 rarely observed V segments, including chromosome 9 orphons, were excluded from the earlier analysis of just under 600 of the donors because counts were too low. The sequencing pipeline was judged likely to have produced a cluster of highly shared sequence variants as a technical artifact. Presence/absence analyses assumed roughly uniform sequencing depth across donors, an assumption that may not hold. In this cohort, only TCR beta chains were sequenced, and detectable features were limited by the absence of alpha or paired-chain data. The 87-base-pair reads could not distinguish some IMGT-functional V segments, including TRBV6-2 and TRBV6-3, so those segments were excluded. Assigning TCR associations to individual alleles was difficult when HLA alleles, especially DR and DQ, strongly co-occurred. In both the original and validation cohorts, the classifier was reported to diagnose cytomegalovirus status with high specificity and sensitivity. A later analysis found that HLA-associated TCR beta chains were more clonally expanded and had lower generation probabilities than equally common non-associated chains. A later analysis found that TCR association rates varied across HLA loci, with DRB1 alleles showing the most associated TCRs and HLA-C alleles the fewest. A later genetic analysis reported fewer N-insertions in productive TCRs among donors in an Asian-associated ancestry cluster than the roughly 670-donor mean. A further reported finding was that TCR beta sequences accurately predicted the HLA-A and HLA-B alleles for most subjects in the first cohort. At a false discovery rate of 0.05, a later analysis linked 16,951 TCR beta sequences to specific HLA alleles. While some public TCRs were present in many individuals, most TCR sequences turned up only very rarely across donors. An earlier analysis of 450 to 750 of the donors showed that most TCR beta V segments appeared in productive rearrangements either about 87% or about 30% of the time, which broadly matched IMGT annotations. In a later analysis, most CMV-associated TCR beta chains were found to appear HLA-restricted, with HLA associations seemingly driven largely by CMV exposure. In vitro tests confirmed that a few of the cytomegalovirus-associated TCR beta chains recognize cytomegalovirus antigens. HLA typing was unavailable for some donors at each locus, so association tests used only the typed subset. According to a later analysis, parvovirus B19, influenza, CMV and Epstein-Barr virus appeared linked to several top co-occurrence clusters. A total of some 180 TCR beta chains were listed by the study as associated with cytomegalovirus.

From the cysteine up to the phenylalanine, the CDR3 has a length of 15 residues. Kept here is only the CDR3 DNA, which spans 45 bases and is read in frame from base 1. The germline V gene encodes CDR1 SGHRS and CDR2 YFSETQ. V loses 4 bases of germline sequence and J loses 3 bases, and the interval between the two ends is 13 bases. Sequencing was carried out using PBMCs. The chain uses TRBV5-1 and TRBJ2-2, with TRBD2 tentatively as D gene (5 bases match). This TCR was recovered from a man between 18 and 35 years old in good health and CMV-seronegative. The CDR3 reads as follows: CASSPTGTDTGELFF. The DNA is as follows: TGCGCCAGCAGCCCGACGGGAACAGACACCGGGGAGCTGTTTTTT.